This T cell receptor beta chain originates from a study of blood T cells in healthy people across ages. Study details: Template switching captured about one barcoded beta molecule per two T cells. Broader study findings: Per million T cells, TCR beta diversity dropped about linearly as age rose.

Next came a second PCR, run for roughly 6 to 11 cycles, which used a sample-barcoded 5' primer along with a J-beta primer mix. TCRdb independently ran MiXCR on the 5' RACE reads; one entry per CDR3 protein. Among more than 1,400,000 distinct CDR3 sequences listed, 42% were seen once. Comments on this clonotype: Its cognate antigen is unknown.

Trimming cost V 5 bases and J 1 base; bases outside gene matches: 10. The CDR3 length is 18 residues. The TCR sequence derives from a woman aged 18-30 years in good health. Sequencing was done on a sample of blood. The chain has TRBV12-3 or TRBV12-4 and TRBJ2-3; 12 bases are shared with TRBD2. Written as DNA, the CDR3 is TGTGCCAGCAGTCCCCTAGCGGGGGGGCCTAAGGGCACAGATACGCAGTATTTT. It codes for CASSPLAGGPKGTDTQYF.